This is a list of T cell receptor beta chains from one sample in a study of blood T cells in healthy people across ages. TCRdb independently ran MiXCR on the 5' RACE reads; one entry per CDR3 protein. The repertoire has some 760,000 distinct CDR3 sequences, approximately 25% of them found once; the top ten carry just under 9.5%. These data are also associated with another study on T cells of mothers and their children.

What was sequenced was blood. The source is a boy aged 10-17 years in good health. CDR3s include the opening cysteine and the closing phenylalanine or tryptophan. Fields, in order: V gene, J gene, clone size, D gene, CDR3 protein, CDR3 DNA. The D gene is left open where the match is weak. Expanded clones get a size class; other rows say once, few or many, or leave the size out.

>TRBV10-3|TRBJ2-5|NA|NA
CAANWAPQETQYF
TGTGCCGCCAACTGGGCACCCCAAGAGACCCAGTACTTC
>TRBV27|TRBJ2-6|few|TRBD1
CASSSYDRVGANVLTF
TGTGCCAGCAGTTCCTACGACAGGGTCGGGGCCAACGTCCTGACTTTC
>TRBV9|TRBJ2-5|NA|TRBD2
CASSVEPSGRSETQYF
TGTGCCAGCAGCGTAGAGCCTAGCGGGAGATCAGAGACCCAGTACTTC
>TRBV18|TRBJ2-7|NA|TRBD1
CASSPRGGWEQYF
TGTGCCAGCTCACCGCGAGGGGGCTGGGAGCAGTACTTC
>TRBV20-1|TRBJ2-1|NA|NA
CSARAPRLDNEQFF
TGCAGTGCTAGGGCCCCCAGACTCGACAATGAGCAGTTCTTC
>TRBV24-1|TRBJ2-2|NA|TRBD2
CATSDLGSGDTGELFF
TGTGCCACCAGTGATTTGGGAAGCGGGGACACCGGGGAGCTGTTTTTT
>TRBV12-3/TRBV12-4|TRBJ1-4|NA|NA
CASSFSGRVEKLFF
TGTGCCAGCAGTTTCAGTGGAAGGGTTGAAAAACTGTTTTTT
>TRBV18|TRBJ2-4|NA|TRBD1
CASSPKDRGVGKNIQYF
TGTGCCAGCTCACCCAAGGACAGGGGGGTTGGCAAAAACATTCAGTACTTC
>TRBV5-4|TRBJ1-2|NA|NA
CASSLDKQPVGTLENYGYTF
TGTGCCAGCAGCTTGGATAAACAGCCGGTGGGGACCCTTGAAAACTATGGCTACACCTTC
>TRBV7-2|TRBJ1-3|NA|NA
CASSLAGLGNTIYF
TGTGCCAGCAGCTTAGCAGGGTTAGGAAACACCATATATTTT
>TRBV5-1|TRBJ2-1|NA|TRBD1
CASVSVGQGVHEQFF
TGCGCCAGTGTCTCCGTGGGACAGGGGGTGCATGAGCAGTTCTTC
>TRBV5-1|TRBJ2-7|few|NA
CASSPGKLAYEQYF
TGCGCCAGCAGCCCCGGAAAACTAGCCTACGAGCAGTACTTC
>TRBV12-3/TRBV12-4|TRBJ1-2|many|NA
CASSLSPNYGYTF
TGTGCCAGCAGTTTATCCCCGAACTATGGCTACACCTTC
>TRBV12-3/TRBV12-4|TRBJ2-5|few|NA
CASSSWVGVLQETQYF
TGTGCCAGCAGCTCTTGGGTGGGGGTACTACAAGAGACCCAGTACTTC
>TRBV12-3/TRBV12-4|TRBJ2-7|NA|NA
CASTLRYF
TGTGCCAGCACCTTGCGATACTTC
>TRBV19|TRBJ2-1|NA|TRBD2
CASSTLAGGPNEQFF
TGTGCCAGTAGTACCTTAGCGGGAGGGCCTAATGAGCAGTTCTTC